This section outlines one TCR beta chain sequence together with its context. The antigen is not known. CDR1 is LGHNA and CDR2 is YNFKEQ in the germline V gene. CDR3 length: 16 amino acids. J lost 10 bases, V lost 1 base, and 14 bases had no gene match. The data were taken from a study of response to subunit inactivated influenza vaccine. Findings and caveats of the study: It was the authors' suggestion that each seasonal influenza vaccination recruits few new T cells.

TCRdb reanalysed the RT-PCR reads using MiXCR and keeps one entry per CDR3 protein. Of roughly 670,000 distinct CDR3 sequences listed, around 13% are singletons. The chain uses TRBV4-2 and TRBJ2-3; 7 nucleotides match TRBD2. The material sequenced was PBMCs from blood, taken roughly 15 days before vaccination. This TCR was sampled from a man aged 50 to 59 who received an inactivated influenza vaccine. CDR3 bases: TGTGCCAGCAGCCAAGGGGGGGGTAGCCCATCCGTTGCGCAGTATTTT. Protein sequence: CASSQGGGSPSVAQYF.